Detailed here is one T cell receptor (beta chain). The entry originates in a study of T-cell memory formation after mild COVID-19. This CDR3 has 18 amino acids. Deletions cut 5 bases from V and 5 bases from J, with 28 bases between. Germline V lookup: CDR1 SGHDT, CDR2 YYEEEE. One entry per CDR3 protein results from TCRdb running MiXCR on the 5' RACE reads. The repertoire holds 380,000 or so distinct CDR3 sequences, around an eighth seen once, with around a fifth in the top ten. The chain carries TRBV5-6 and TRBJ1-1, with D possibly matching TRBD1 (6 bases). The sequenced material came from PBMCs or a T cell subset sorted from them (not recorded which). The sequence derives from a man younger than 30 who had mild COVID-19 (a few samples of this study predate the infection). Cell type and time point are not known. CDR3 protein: CASSRTVAGAGGRTEAFF. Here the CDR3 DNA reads TGTGCCAGCAGTCGGACGGTTGCGGGGGCCGGCGGGAGGACTGAAGCTTTCTTT.